This T cell receptor (beta chain) originates from a study of T cells in Graves' hyperthyroidism and ophthalmopathy. Overall study findings and caveats: Most thyroid-expanded clonotypes above 0.001 were also found in blood.

The CDR3 regions of TCR beta were amplified from RNA transcripts. HTBI primers were employed in a first-round RT-PCR of the TCR CDR3. TCRdb re-analysed the multiplex PCR reads in MiXCR, keeping a single row per CDR3 protein. Of approximately 640,000 distinct CDR3 sequences in the sample, about 45% were seen once. This CDR3 comprises 14 residues. The J segment lost 2 bases and the V segment lost 7 bases, leaving 9 bases of the junction unmatched. CDR1 and CDR2 (germline): SQVTM, ANQGSEA. Exclusions: uncontrolled infection, other autoimmune disease, pregnancy, lactation. Clinical symptoms, serum thyroxine and TRAb, thyroid ultrasound and orbital computed tomography together formed the diagnostic basis. A remark on this clonotype: The target antigen is unknown.

This receptor was taken from an adult man with Graves' disease, either hyperthyroidism or ophthalmopathy (not recorded which). The chain joins TRBV29-1 to TRBJ2-5; TRBD1 aligns across 8 bases. Sequencing used peripheral blood or thyroid tissue (not recorded which). The CDR3 region is CSGTGGPTQETQYF. The DNA of the CDR3 is TGCAGCGGAACAGGGGGACCAACTCAAGAGACCCAGTACTTC. Complete variable domain (other parts from reference TRBV29-1 and TRBJ2-5): SAVISQKPSRDICQRGTSLTIQCQVDSQVTMMFWYRQQPGQSLTLIATANQGSEATYESGFVIDKFPISRPNLTFSTLTVSNMSPEDSSIYLCSGTGGPTQETQYFGPGTRLLVL.